These T cell receptor beta chains were read from a single sample in a study of sequential checkpoint blockade in melanoma. Repertoires were generated with immunoSEQ multiplex PCR, while TCRdb's copy carries only in-frame clones and drops some. Of about 35,000 clones listed, around four fifths were seen once; the top ten hold 4.5% to 7%. The material sequenced was CD8+ T cells sorted from blood (inferred from file names), taken from a patient given nivolumab and ipilimumab in sequence. The source of these receptors is a human donor with melanoma. The CDR3 runs from the conserved cysteine through the conserved F or W. Fields, in order: J gene, clone size, CDR3 length, V gene, D gene, CDR3 DNA, CDR3 protein. The D gene is left open where the match is weak. Expanded clones are given a class, and other clones once, few, many or no size at all.

>TRBJ2-3|NA|17|TRBV7-8|TRBD1
TGTGCCAGCAGCTTCGGCTGGACAGGGTTTAGCACAGATACGCAGTATTTT
CASSFGWTGFSTDTQYF
>TRBJ2-5|NA|14|TRBV27|NA
TGTGCCAGCAGTTTAAGGTTGGGGGCTGAGACCCAGTACTTC
CASSLRLGAETQYF
>TRBJ2-2|NA|17|TRBV11-1|TRBD2
TGTGCCAGCAGCTTAGAGGCTAGCGGGGGAATCACCGGGGAGCTGTTTTTT
CASSLEASGGITGELFF
>TRBJ2-7|once|15|TRBV5-1|TRBD1
TGCGCCAGCAGCCCTGGACAGGGTCTAATCTACGAGCAGTACTTC
CASSPGQGLIYEQYF
>TRBJ2-7|few|13|TRBV9|NA
TGTGCCAGCAGCGTAGACGGTTCGGACGAGCAGTACTTC
CASSVDGSDEQYF
>TRBJ1-4|few|11|TRBV6-1|TRBD1
TGTGCCAGCTGGACAGGGGGAAAACTGTTTTTT
CASWTGGKLFF
>TRBJ1-1|NA|16|TRBV6-1|TRBD1
TGTGCCAGCAGTGGCGGACAGGCGAAAATGAATACTGAAGCTTTCTTT
CASSGGQAKMNTEAFF
>TRBJ1-2|NA|15|TRBV27|NA
TGTGCCAGCAGTTCCAACGCATTCCGGGGGAATGGCTACACCTTC
CASSSNAFRGNGYTF
>TRBJ2-7|once|12|TRBV2|TRBD1
TGTGCCAGCGAGGGACAGAGCTACGAGCAGTACTTC
CASEGQSYEQYF
>TRBJ1-4|few|17|TRBV4-2|TRBD1
TGTGCCAGCAGCTCGAAAGGACAGGGGCGAGCTAATGAAAAACTGTTTTTT
CASSSKGQGRANEKLFF
>TRBJ1-2|NA|15|TRBV7-9|TRBD1
TGTGCCAGCAGCGGAGACCGGGACAGACATTATGGCTACACCTTC
CASSGDRDRHYGYTF
>TRBJ2-3|few|18|TRBV7-9|NA
TGTGCCAGCAGCTTAACCGGCCAGGGGCCCTGGGGTGGAGATACGCAGTATTTT
CASSLTGQGPWGGDTQYF
>TRBJ2-1|NA|14|TRBV27|NA
TGTGCCAGCAGTTTAATTCCAGGTAACAATGAGCAGTTCTTC
CASSLIPGNNEQFF
>TRBJ2-4|NA|15|TRBV6-1|NA
TGTGCCAGCAGCCCCACTCGGTTCCCCCAAAACATTCAGTACTTC
CASSPTRFPQNIQYF
>TRBJ2-3|NA|16|TRBV7-6|TRBD2
TGTGCCAGCAGCCCGCTAGCGGTCCCGTTCACAGATACGCAGTATTTT
CASSPLAVPFTDTQYF
>TRBJ1-1|NA|14|TRBV7-2|NA
TGTGCCAGCGCGGGGGGGGTTTTGAACACTGAAGCTTTCTTT
CASAGGVLNTEAFF
>TRBJ2-1|NA|15|TRBV9|TRBD2
TGTGCCAGCAGCGAGACTAGCGGGGCTTACAATGAGCAGTTCTTC
CASSETSGAYNEQFF
>TRBJ1-1|NA|18|TRBV5-6|NA
TGTGCCAGCAGCTTGTATCGGCGAGGTCACCGAATGAACACTGAAGCTTTCTTT
CASSLYRRGHRMNTEAFF
>TRBJ1-5|NA|15|TRBV30|NA
TGTGCCTGGAGTGCCTTGTCTGGGGCAGGTCAGCCCCAGCATTTT
CAWSALSGAGQPQHF
>TRBJ2-7|NA|14|TRBV9|NA
TGTGCCAGCAGTCCCGTGGATAGCCCCTACGAGCAGTACTTC
CASSPVDSPYEQYF
>TRBJ1-1|once|14|TRBV4-1|TRBD1
TGCGCCAGCAGCCTGGGACAGGGGAACACTGAAGCTTTCTTT
CASSLGQGNTEAFF
>TRBJ1-5|NA|16|TRBV28|TRBD1
TGTGCCAGCAGTATCACAGGGGGCGATTACAATCAGCCCCAGCATTTT
CASSITGGDYNQPQHF
>TRBJ2-7|NA|13|TRBV6-1|TRBD1
TGTGCCAGCGGCCAGGGGGACGCCTACGAGCAGTACTTC
CASGQGDAYEQYF
>TRBJ2-7|NA|14|TRBV9|NA
TGTGCCAGCAGCCCTCCGGTGAGCTCCTACGAGCAGTACTTC
CASSPPVSSYEQYF
>TRBJ1-2|NA|13|TRBV7-9|NA
TGTGCCAGCAGCTTAGCACAGGATTGGAGCTACACCTTC
CASSLAQDWSYTF
>TRBJ2-3|NA|16|TRBV28|TRBD1
TGTGCCAGCACCCAACTAGGGGACAGCAGCACAGATACGCAGTATTTT
CASTQLGDSSTDTQYF
>TRBJ2-7|NA|15|TRBV18|NA
TGTGCCAGCTCACCGTTACGGGACACTCTCTACGAGCAGTACTTC
CASSPLRDTLYEQYF
>TRBJ1-1|few|14|TRBV6-1|TRBD1
TGTGCCAGCAGCCCGACAGGGGGTGATACTGAAGCTTTCTTT
CASSPTGGDTEAFF
>TRBJ1-1|NA|13|TRBV11-2|TRBD1
TGTGCCAGTGGGGACAGGGACAACACTGAAGCTTTCTTT
CASGDRDNTEAFF
>TRBJ1-3|NA|16|TRBV5-4|TRBD1
TGTGCCAGCAGCGTGGACAGGGGTTGGTCTGGAAACACCATATATTTT
CASSVDRGWSGNTIYF
>TRBJ2-7|NA|11|TRBV6-6|NA
TGTGCCAGCACCCTCACGGGCGAGCAGTACTTC
CASTLTGEQYF
>TRBJ2-5|NA|15|TRBV27|TRBD2
TGTGCCAGCAGTATACTAGCGGGAGGGGGTGAGACCCAGTACTTC
CASSILAGGGETQYF
>TRBJ1-2|NA|14|TRBV19|TRBD1
TGTGCCAGTAGTACGGGGGACAGGTTCTATGGCTACACCTTC
CASSTGDRFYGYTF
>TRBJ2-1|NA|13|TRBV5-1|NA
TGCGCCAGCAGTAAACAGGGCTACAATGAGCAGTTCTTC
CASSKQGYNEQFF
>TRBJ2-7|NA|14|TRBV6-5|TRBD1
TGTGCCAGCACCCTAGGACAGGGCGATTACGAGCAGTACTTC
CASTLGQGDYEQYF
>TRBJ2-3|few|18|TRBV28|TRBD2
TGTGCCAGCAGTTCGGGTAGCGGGGGGCCTTTGGATGCAGATACGCAGTATTTT
CASSSGSGGPLDADTQYF
>TRBJ2-1|NA|14|TRBV29-1|TRBD2
TGCGGCACCGAGGTACTAGCGGGAGCATATGAGCAGTTCTTC
CGTEVLAGAYEQFF
>TRBJ2-7|NA|14|TRBV4-1|NA
TGCGCCAGCAGCCCGGACCCTAGCTCCTACGAGCAGTACTTC
CASSPDPSSYEQYF
>TRBJ2-3|NA|16|TRBV13|TRBD1
TGTGCCAGCAGCCCTATCGGGACAGGACTTACAGATACGCAGTATTTT
CASSPIGTGLTDTQYF
>TRBJ2-7|NA|16|TRBV5-1|NA
TGCGCCAGCAGCTTGGGGTGGGTACAGGGTCCCTACGAGCAGTACTTC
CASSLGWVQGPYEQYF
>TRBJ2-7|NA|18|TRBV7-9|TRBD1
TGTGCCAGCAGCTTAGCTTTTCCGGGACAGTCATACTCCTACGAGCAGTACTTC
CASSLAFPGQSYSYEQYF
>TRBJ2-7|once|13|TRBV5-1|TRBD2
TGCGCCAGCAGCCCGAGCGGGGTTTACGAGCAGTACTTC
CASSPSGVYEQYF